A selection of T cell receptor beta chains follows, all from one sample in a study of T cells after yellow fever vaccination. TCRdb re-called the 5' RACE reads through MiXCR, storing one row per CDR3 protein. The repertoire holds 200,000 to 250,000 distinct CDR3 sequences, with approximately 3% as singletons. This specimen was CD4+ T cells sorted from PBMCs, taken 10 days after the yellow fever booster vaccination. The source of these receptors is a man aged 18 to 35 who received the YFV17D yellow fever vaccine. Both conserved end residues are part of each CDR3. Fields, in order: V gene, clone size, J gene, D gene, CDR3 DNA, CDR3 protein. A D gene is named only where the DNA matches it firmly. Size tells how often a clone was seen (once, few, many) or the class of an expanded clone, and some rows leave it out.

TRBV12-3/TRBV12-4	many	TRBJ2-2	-	TGTGCCAGCAGCCCCGTTTCGGCCACCGGGGAGCTGTTTTTT	CASSPVSATGELFF
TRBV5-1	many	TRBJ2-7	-	TGCGCCAGCAGCTCCGAGTACTCCTACGAGCAGTACTTC	CASSSEYSYEQYF
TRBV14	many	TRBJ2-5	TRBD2	TGTGCCAGCAGCCAAGTATTAGGGAGGGCGACCCAGTACTTC	CASSQVLGRATQYF
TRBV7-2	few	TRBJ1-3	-	TGTGCCAGCAGCTTTACGGGGGGCTACTCTGGAAACACCATATATTTT	CASSFTGGYSGNTIYF
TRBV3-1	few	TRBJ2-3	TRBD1	TGTGCCAGCAGCCAGCTAGGGACAGGGGGCTACAATAGCACAGATACGCAGTATTTT	CASSQLGTGGYNSTDTQYF
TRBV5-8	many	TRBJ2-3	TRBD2	TGTGCCAGCAGCTTGGGTCGGACTAGCGGGGCGGATACGCAGTATTTT	CASSLGRTSGADTQYF
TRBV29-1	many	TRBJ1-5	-	TGCAGCGTGGCGGTAGGGGACATTAATCAGCCCCAGCATTTT	CSVAVGDINQPQHF
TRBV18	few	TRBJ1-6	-	TGTGCCAGCTCAGGCCGTAATTCACCCCTCCACTTT	CASSGRNSPLHF
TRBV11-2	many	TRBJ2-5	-	TGTGCCAGCAGCTTATACAGGGACGGAGAGACCCAGTACTTC	CASSLYRDGETQYF
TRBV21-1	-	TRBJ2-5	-	TGTGCCAGCAGCAAAGCGCGGGGAAACAGATCCCTCCAAGAGACCCAGTACTTC	CASSKARGNRSLQETQYF
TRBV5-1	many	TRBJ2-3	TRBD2	TGCGCCAGCAGAGCACCGGGACTAGCGGGGGGCCCAGATACGCAGTATTTT	CASRAPGLAGGPDTQYF
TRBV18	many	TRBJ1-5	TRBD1	TGTGCCAGCTCAGGGACAGGGAACAATCAGCCCCAGCATTTT	CASSGTGNNQPQHF
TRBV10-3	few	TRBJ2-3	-	TGTGCTAGCAAGTTATCAGATACGCAGTATTTT	CASKLSDTQYF
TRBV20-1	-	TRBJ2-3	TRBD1	TGCAGTGCTACCCTTCCTGGCAGGGGGCAGGCAGATACGCAGTATTTT	CSATLPGRGQADTQYF
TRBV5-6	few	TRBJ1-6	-	TGTGCCAGCAGCCTGACAGGCTTAAATTCACCCCTCCACTTT	CASSLTGLNSPLHF
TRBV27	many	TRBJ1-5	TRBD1	TGTGCCAGCAGTTTTGGCAGGGGGGGCAATCAGCCCCAGCATTTT	CASSFGRGGNQPQHF
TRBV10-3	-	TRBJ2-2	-	TGTGCCATCAGAGCCAACAGGGTCGGGACCGGGGAGCTGTTTTTT	CAIRANRVGTGELFF